Shown below are 22 T cell receptor beta chains from a single sample sequenced in a study of cytomegalovirus exposure and HLA in healthy donors. Here immunoSEQ multiplex PCR was the method, and the copy in TCRdb shows in-frame clones only, minus some. Of fewer than 150,000 clones listed, around nine tenths were seen once; the top ten hold approximately 4.5%. Sequences were obtained from PBMCs. The receptors originated from a man younger than 35 in good health and CMV-seropositive.

The chain employs TRBV6-1 and TRBJ2-7, with D unresolved. This CDR3 is 16 amino acids long. V was shortened by 3 bases and J by 0 bases, with 15 bases between the two germline ends. The germline V gene has CDR1 MNHNS and CDR2 SASEGT. This chain's CDR3 is CASSDSWRQASYEQYF. In DNA form, the CDR3 reads TGTGCCAGCAGTGATAGTTGGCGTCAGGCCTCCTACGAGCAGTACTTC.

This clone has a single count. The chain links TRBV19 to TRBJ2-2; TRBD2 might be the D (7 bases). The V gene's germline CDR1 is LNHDA and CDR2 SQIVND (reference sequence). The ends were cut back, 3 bases at V and 5 bases at J, with 13 bases in the middle. CDR3 length equals 15 residues. CDR3: CASSMSGTQTGELFF. The CDR3 DNA sequence: TGTGCCAGTAGTATGAGCGGGACACAGACCGGGGAGCTGTTTTTT.

V usage is TRBV7-9 and J usage is TRBJ2-6, with D perhaps matching TRBD1 (5 bases). Germline CDR1 is SEHNR and CDR2 is FQNEAQ (reference sequence). Trimming pared 5 bases from V and 13 bases from J, leaving 21 bases between. The CDR3 spans 15 residues. This chain's CDR3 is CASSTIQGARDVLTF. The CDR3 DNA reads as TGTGCCAGCAGCACGATCCAGGGTGCCAGGGATGTCCTGACTTTC.

The V gene is TRBV7-2, the J gene TRBJ2-2; weak D call: TRBD2 (5 bases). The ends were cut back, 5 bases at V and 7 bases at J, with 11 bases in the middle. CDR1 and CDR2 (germline): SGHTA, FQGNSA. CDR3 length: 13 residues. Here the CDR3 reads CASSRGKDGELFF. DNA of the CDR3: TGTGCCAGCAGCAGAGGGAAGGACGGGGAGCTGTTTTTT.

In its sample, this clone was seen once. The chain carries TRBV29-1 and TRBJ1-1, with a possible D match to TRBD1 (5 bases). Trimming cost V 1 base and J 7 bases, with 10 bases left between them. The CDR3 covers 12 residues. CDR1 is SQVTM, CDR2 ANQGSEA, per germline. CDR3 DNA: TGCAGCGTTGAAGGGGGGAGGGGTGAAGCTTTCTTT. This translates into CSVEGGRGEAFF.

Turning to this clone: Other nucleotide sequences from this sample produce the same CDR3. The chain couples TRBV4-1 to TRBJ2-1; no reliable D call. The germline V gene encodes CDR1 MGHRA and CDR2 YSYEKL. CDR3 size: 15 residues. V was shortened by 1 base and J by 0 bases, with 7 bases between the two germline ends. CDR3 sequence reads: CASSQVADSYNEQFF. Here the CDR3 DNA reads TGCGCCAGCAGCCAAGTGGCGGACTCCTACAATGAGCAGTTCTTC.

The J gene is TRBJ1-2, the V gene TRBV6-6; D ambiguous. V was cut by 0 bases and J by 2 bases, with 13 bases left in between. From germline, CDR1 is MNHNY and CDR2 SVGAGI (reference sequence). The CDR3 sequence is 16 residues long. The CDR3 DNA is TGTGCCAGCAGTTACTCAACGGCGGAGAGGAACTATGGCTACACCTTC. The encoded protein is CASSYSTAERNYGYTF.

The chain recombines TRBV4-2 with TRBJ2-1; 13 bases agree with TRBD2. The CDR3 has 15 residues. In germline, CDR1 is LGHNA, CDR2 YNFKEQ. V lost 4 bases and J lost 15; bases outside the gene matches: 12. The CDR3 region has the DNA TGTGCCAGCAGCCCTGGACTAGCGGGGGAGATCTTAGGGTTCTTC. The encoded protein is CASSPGLAGEILGFF.

The V call is TRBV10-3, the J call TRBJ2-1, with a possible D match to TRBD2 (6 bases). The V gene's germline CDR1 is ENHRY and CDR2 SYGVKD. V shed 10 bases and J shed 0 bases, with 16 bases lying between them. CDR3 length: 15 residues. The DNA of the CDR3 is TGTGCCACTGCGGGACCTGCTCTCTCCTACAATGAGCAGTTCTTC. Its protein is CATAGPALSYNEQFF.

CDR3 in amino acids: CASSATTIGTDTQYF. For the CDR3, the DNA is TGTGCCAGCAGTGCTACGACTATAGGCACAGATACGCAGTATTTT. This chain uses TRBV6-1 with TRBJ2-3; a possible D gene is TRBD2 (5 bases). Per germline, CDR1 MNHNS and CDR2 SASEGT. Trimming cost V 4 bases and J 1 base, with 12 bases left between them. The CDR3 has 15 amino acids.

The rearrangement uses TRBV5-5 and TRBJ2-7, with 9 bases lining up with TRBD1. Germline V gives CDR1 SGHKS, CDR2 YYEKEE (reference sequence). V gave up 0 bases and J gave up 3 bases; unmatched junction bases: 10. CDR3 size: 17 residues. The CDR3 DNA follows: TGTGCCAGCAGCTTGGGGGGACAGGGCCCCGTTCACTACGAGCAGTACTTC. Translating it yields CASSLGGQGPVHYEQYF.

The chain is built from TRBV6-1 and TRBJ1-1; 7 bases align to TRBD1. CDR3 length equals 13 residues. Germline-derived CDR1 and CDR2 are MNHNS and SASEGT. With 7 bases clipped from V and 8 bases from J, the junction kept 10 bases outside the gene matches. DNA for the CDR3: TGTGCCAGCAAACGGGACAGTCTCGCAGAAGCTTTCTTT. It codes for CASKRDSLAEAFF.

V and J are TRBV4-1 and TRBJ2-2, with TRBD2 matching 8 bases. CDR1 and CDR2 from the germline V gene are MGHRA and YSYEKL. V was clipped by 4 bases and J by 0 bases; unmatched bases: 4. CDR3 size: 16 residues. CDR3 nucleotide sequence: TGCGCCAGCAGCCCCGGGGGGGGACCGAACACCGGGGAGCTGTTTTTT. The encoded protein is CASSPGGGPNTGELFF.

The chain carries TRBV7-2 and TRBJ2-3; 8 positions match TRBD2. Trimming took 5 bases from V and 1 from J; bases not matched to a gene: 11. From germline, CDR1 is SGHTA and CDR2 FQGNSA. The CDR3 has 17 residues. CDR3 sequence: CASSRRRGAGGTDTQYF. CDR3 nucleotides: TGTGCCAGCAGCAGAAGGAGGGGAGCGGGGGGCACAGATACGCAGTATTTT.

A few counts support this clone. This chain connects TRBV28 to TRBJ1-5; D is undetermined. Deletions cut 3 bases from V and 16 bases from J, with 10 bases between. Germline assignment: CDR1 MDHEN and CDR2 SYDVKM. This CDR3 is built from 10 residues. The CDR3 nucleotides read TGTGCCAGCAGTTTGTGTCGGTCTCATTTT. Translated, it gives CASSLCRSHF.

In this sample, this clone turned up a few times. The V and J genes are TRBV11-2 and TRBJ2-1; D is unresolved. This CDR3 has 11 residues. Germline CDR1 is SGHAT and CDR2 is FQNNGV. Trimming pared 9 bases from V and 8 bases from J, leaving 11 bases between. DNA for the CDR3: TGTGCCAGTACGGGTGGAGATGAGCAGTTCTTC. It translates to CASTGGDEQFF.

A single count supports this clone. The rearrangement links TRBV7-9 to TRBJ2-5; TRBD2 might be the D (5 bases). Trimming shortened V by 2 bases and J by 4 bases, and 26 bases separated the two germline ends. In germline, CDR1 is SEHNR, CDR2 FQNEAQ (reference sequence). This CDR3 has 19 amino acids. The CDR3 DNA sequence: TGTGCCAGCAGCTTAATTTGGCGGGCCGTAGAAGATTCGGGAGAGACCCAGTACTTC. As protein: CASSLIWRAVEDSGETQYF.

The genes are TRBV19 and TRBJ2-7; 8 bases align to TRBD1. CDR3 length: 14 amino acids. Per the germline V gene, CDR1 is LNHDA and CDR2 is SQIVND (reference sequence). Germline trimming cut 6 bases from V and 3 bases from J; bases unmatched to any gene: 7. CDR3 in DNA: TGTGCCAGTAGCACCGGGACAGGAGGCTACGAGCAGTACTTC. It yields the protein CASSTGTGGYEQYF.

The chain has TRBV7-8 and TRBJ2-4; D is possibly TRBD1 (6 bases). CDR1 is SGHVS, CDR2 FQNEAQ, per germline. This CDR3 spans 14 amino acids. V lost 6 bases, J lost 6 bases, and 15 bases lay in between. The CDR3 nucleotides are TGTGCCAGCAGTCGCGACAGGAACTCAAACATTCAGTACTTC. It specifies CASSRDRNSNIQYF.

The rearrangement uses TRBV28 and TRBJ1-2; D gene uncertain. The germline CDR1 and CDR2 sequences are MDHEN and SYDVKM. The CDR3 length is 12 residues. V shed 3 bases and J shed 5 bases, with 7 bases lying between them. The CDR3 sequence: CASSFRLYGYTF. CDR3 bases: TGTGCCAGCAGTTTCCGGTTATATGGCTACACCTTC.

The V and J genes are TRBV2 and TRBJ2-2, with TRBD1 identical over 8 bases. Germline-derived CDR1 and CDR2 are SNHLY and FYNNEI. This CDR3 is built from 15 residues. Trimming cost V 4 bases and J 0 bases; bases outside gene matches: 1. CDR3 protein: CASSGTGSNTGELFF. CDR3 coding DNA: TGTGCCAGCAGTGGGACAGGGTCGAACACCGGGGAGCTGTTTTTT.

DNA of the CDR3: TGTGCCAGCTCATCGAGCGGGGGGTCCTACAATGAGCAGTTCTTC. As protein: CASSSSGGSYNEQFF. The rearrangement links TRBV18 to TRBJ2-1, with 9 positions matching TRBD2. J gave up 1 base and V 5 bases, and 3 bases lay outside the gene matches. This CDR3 comprises 15 residues. Germline assignment: CDR1 KGHSH and CDR2 LQKENI.